This TCR beta chain was captured by sequencing in a study of blood T cell repertoires in COVID-19. Study at large: The United States, Italy and Spain provided the acute and convalescent COVID-19 samples. Sources were T cells, B-cell-depleted T cells, or PBMCs; the material itself was cDNA or gDNA.

The CDR3 consists of 13 residues. CDR1 is GTSNPN and CDR2 is SVGIG in the germline V gene (reference sequence). V gave up 0 bases and J gave up 5 bases, with 10 bases separating them. It was during active infection that Seattle patients were enrolled and then longitudinally followed. Authors' analysis steps: By means of reference gene primer amplification, nucleated cell counts were estimated. The data were produced by immunoSEQ multiplex PCR, yet TCRdb's version contains in-frame clones alone and is incomplete. V and J calls and clone size come straight from that table; D and trimming were deduced from the DNA. Of a few hundred thousand clones listed, 83% are singletons.

Source material: peripheral blood. V gene TRBV30 combines with J gene TRBJ1-2, with TRBD1 as a possible D gene (5 bases). The source is a young woman with COVID-19, enrolled during active disease. CDR3 bases: TGTGCCTGGAGTGTACGGGGGGGGTATGGCTACACCTTC. It is translated as CAWSVRGGYGYTF.